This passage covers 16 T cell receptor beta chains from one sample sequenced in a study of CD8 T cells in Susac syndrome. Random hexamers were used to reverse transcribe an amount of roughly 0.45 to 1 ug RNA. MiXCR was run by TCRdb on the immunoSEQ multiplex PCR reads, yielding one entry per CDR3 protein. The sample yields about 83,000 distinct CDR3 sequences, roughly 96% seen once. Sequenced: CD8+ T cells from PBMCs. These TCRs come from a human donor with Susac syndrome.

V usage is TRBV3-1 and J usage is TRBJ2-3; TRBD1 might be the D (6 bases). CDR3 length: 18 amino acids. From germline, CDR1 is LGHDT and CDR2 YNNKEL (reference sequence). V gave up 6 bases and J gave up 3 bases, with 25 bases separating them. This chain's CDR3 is CASSDLIDRKVRTDTQYF. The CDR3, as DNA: TGTGCCAGCAGTGATTTAATCGACAGGAAAGTAAGAACAGATACGCAGTATTTT.

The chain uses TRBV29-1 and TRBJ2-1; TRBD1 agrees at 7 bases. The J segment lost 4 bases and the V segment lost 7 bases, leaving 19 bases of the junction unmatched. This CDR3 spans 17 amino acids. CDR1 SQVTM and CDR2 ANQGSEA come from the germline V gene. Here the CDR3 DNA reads TGCAGCGCCCTGACTCCAAAGGGGGCATGGTCGTACAATGAGCAGTTCTTC. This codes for CSALTPKGAWSYNEQFF.

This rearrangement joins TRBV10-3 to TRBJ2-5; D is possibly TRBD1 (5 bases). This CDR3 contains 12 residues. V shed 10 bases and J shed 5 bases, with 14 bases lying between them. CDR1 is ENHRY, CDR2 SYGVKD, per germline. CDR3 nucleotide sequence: TGTGCCACCCAGGGTCCGGCGGAGACCCAGTACTTC. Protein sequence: CATQGPAETQYF.

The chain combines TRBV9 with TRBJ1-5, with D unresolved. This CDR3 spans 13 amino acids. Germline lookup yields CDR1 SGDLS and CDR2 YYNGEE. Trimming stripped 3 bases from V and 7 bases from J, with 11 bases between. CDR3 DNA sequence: TGTGCCAGCAGCGCACGGCAAGGCCAGCCCCAGCATTTT. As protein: CASSARQGQPQHF.

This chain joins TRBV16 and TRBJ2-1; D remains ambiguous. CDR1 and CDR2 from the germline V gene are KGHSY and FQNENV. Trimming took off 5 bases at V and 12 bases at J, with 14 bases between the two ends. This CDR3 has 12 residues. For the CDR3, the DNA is TGTGCCAGCAGCTACACAGCCCATGGGCAGTTCTTC. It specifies CASSYTAHGQFF.

The CDR3 sequence is CSARSGGYYGYTF. For the CDR3, the DNA is TGCAGTGCTAGATCAGGGGGCTACTATGGCTACACCTTC. The chain uses TRBV20-1 and TRBJ1-2, with 8 bases matching TRBD1. There are 13 residues in the CDR3. After removal of 2 bases from V and 3 bases from J, the junction contained 2 bases not matched to a gene. Germline loops: CDR1 DFQATT, CDR2 SNEGSKA (reference sequence).

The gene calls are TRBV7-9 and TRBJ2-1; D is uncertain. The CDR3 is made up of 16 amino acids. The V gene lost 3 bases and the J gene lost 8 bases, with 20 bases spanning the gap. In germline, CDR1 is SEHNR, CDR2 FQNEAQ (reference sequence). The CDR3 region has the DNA TGTGCCAGCAGCTTTGCACAGTGGGCGCTACAGCATGAGCAGTTCTTC. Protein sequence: CASSFAQWALQHEQFF. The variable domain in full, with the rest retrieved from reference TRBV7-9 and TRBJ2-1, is DTGVSQNPRHKITKRGQNVTFRCDPISEHNRLYWYRQTLGQGPEFLTYFQNEAQLEKSRLLSDRFSAERPKGSFSTLEIQRTEQGDSAMYLCASSFAQWALQHEQFFGPGTRLTVL.

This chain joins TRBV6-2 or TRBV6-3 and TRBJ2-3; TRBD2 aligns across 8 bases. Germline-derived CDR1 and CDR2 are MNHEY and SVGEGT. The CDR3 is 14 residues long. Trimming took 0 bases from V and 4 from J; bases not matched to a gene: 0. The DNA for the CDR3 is TGTGCCAGCAGTTACTCGACTAGCGCAGATACGCAGTATTTT. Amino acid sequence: CASSYSTSADTQYF.

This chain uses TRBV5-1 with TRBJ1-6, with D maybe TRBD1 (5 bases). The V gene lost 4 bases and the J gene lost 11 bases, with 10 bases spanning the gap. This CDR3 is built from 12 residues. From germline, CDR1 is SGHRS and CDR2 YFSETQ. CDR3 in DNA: TGCGCCAGCAGCGAGGGACGGACACCCCTCCACTTT. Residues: CASSEGRTPLHF.

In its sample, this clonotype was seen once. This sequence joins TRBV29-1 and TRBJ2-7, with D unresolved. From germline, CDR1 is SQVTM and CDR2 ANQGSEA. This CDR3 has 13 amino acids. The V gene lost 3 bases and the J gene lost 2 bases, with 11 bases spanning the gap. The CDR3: CSVEGEAPYEQYF. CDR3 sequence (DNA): TGCAGCGTTGAGGGCGAAGCCCCCTACGAGCAGTACTTC.

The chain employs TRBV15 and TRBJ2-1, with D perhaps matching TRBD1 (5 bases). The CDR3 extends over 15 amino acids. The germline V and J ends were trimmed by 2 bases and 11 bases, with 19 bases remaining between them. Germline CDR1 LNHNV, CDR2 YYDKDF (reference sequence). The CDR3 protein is CATSRTQNTDSQQFF. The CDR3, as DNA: TGTGCCACCAGCAGAACGCAAAATACAGACAGTCAGCAGTTCTTC.

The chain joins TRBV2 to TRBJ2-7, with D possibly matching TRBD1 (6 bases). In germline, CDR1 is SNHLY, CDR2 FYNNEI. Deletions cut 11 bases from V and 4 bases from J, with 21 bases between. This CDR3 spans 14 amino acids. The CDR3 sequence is CALRGAARWYEQYF. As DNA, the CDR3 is TGTGCCCTCAGGGGAGCGGCTAGATGGTACGAGCAGTACTTC.

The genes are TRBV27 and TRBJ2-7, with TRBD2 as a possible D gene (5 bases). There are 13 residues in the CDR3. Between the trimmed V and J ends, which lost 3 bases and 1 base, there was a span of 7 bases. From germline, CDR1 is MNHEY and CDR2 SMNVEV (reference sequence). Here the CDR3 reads CASSLSGSYEQYF. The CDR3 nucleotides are TGTGCCAGCAGTTTGAGCGGATCCTACGAGCAGTACTTC.

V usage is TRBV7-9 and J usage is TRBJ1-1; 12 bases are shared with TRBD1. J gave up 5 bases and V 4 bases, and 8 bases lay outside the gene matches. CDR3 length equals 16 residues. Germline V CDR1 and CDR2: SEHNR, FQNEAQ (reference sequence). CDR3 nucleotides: TGTGCCAGCAGCTCCGGGACAGGGGGCGGATCGACTGAAGCTTTCTTT. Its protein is CASSSGTGGGSTEAFF.

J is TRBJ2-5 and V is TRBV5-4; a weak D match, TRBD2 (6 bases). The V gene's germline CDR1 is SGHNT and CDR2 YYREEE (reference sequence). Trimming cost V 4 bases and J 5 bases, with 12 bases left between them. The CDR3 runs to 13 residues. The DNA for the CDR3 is TGTGCCAGCAGCCAACCTAGCGAGGAGACCCAGTACTTC. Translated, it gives CASSQPSEETQYF.

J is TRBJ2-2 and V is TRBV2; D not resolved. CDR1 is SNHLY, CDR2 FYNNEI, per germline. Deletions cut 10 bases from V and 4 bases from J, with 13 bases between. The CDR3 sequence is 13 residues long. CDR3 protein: CAIRLEPTGELFF. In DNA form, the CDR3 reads TGTGCCATCCGCCTGGAGCCCACCGGGGAGCTGTTTTTT.